One sample yielded the 6 T cell receptor beta chains listed below, sequenced in a study of blood T cell repertoires in COVID-19. The protocol was immunoSEQ multiplex PCR, while the TCRdb copy is restricted to in-frame clones and leaves out a portion. This sample has fewer than 120,000 clones, with roughly 87% found just once. The sample taken for sequencing was peripheral blood. The receptors here all came from a human donor in a cohort sampled during active COVID-19.

The rearrangement uses TRBV3-1 (or the pseudogene TRBV3-2) and TRBJ1-3; D is uncertain. CDR1 and CDR2 (germline): LGHDT, YNNKEL (reference sequence). Trimming pared 0 bases from V and 0 bases from J, leaving 9 bases between. The CDR3 loop spans 16 amino acids. Here the CDR3 DNA reads TGTGCCAGCAGCCAAGATAGGCACTACTCTGGAAACACCATATATTTT. Its translation is CASSQDRHYSGNTIYF.

The chain carries TRBV21-1 and TRBJ1-1; TRBD1 is taken as the D call from the table, unchecked against the DNA. TRBV21-1 is given as a pseudogene. The CDR3 extends over 15 amino acids. The CDR3 sequence: CASSKALRMNTEAFF. In DNA form, the CDR3 reads TGTGCCAGCAGCAAAGCGCTCAGGATGAACACTGAAGCTTTCTTT.

The chain links TRBV7-2 to TRBJ2-3, with 12 bases aligning to TRBD2. V was clipped by 5 bases and J by 2 bases; unmatched bases: 5. CDR3 size: 16 residues. In germline, CDR1 is SGHTA, CDR2 FQGNSA. Written as DNA, the CDR3 is TGTGCCAGCAGCGGAGGACTAGCGGGGTACACAGATACGCAGTATTTT. Translated, it gives CASSGGLAGYTDTQYF. The whole variable domain, filled in from reference TRBV7-2 and TRBJ2-3, reads GAGVSQSPSNKVTEKGKDVELRCDPISGHTALYWYRQSLGQGLEFLIYFQGNSAPDKSGLPSDRFSAERTGGSVSTLTIQRTQQEDSAVYLCASSGGLAGYTDTQYFGPGTRLTVL.

The rearrangement uses TRBV2 and TRBJ1-5; 7 nucleotides align to TRBD1. Germline V gives CDR1 SNHLY, CDR2 FYNNEI. The CDR3 length is 15 residues. After removal of 6 bases from V and 0 bases from J, the junction contained 5 bases not matched to a gene. Written as DNA, the CDR3 is TGTGCCAGCAGACTGGAGGGGGCTAGCAATCAGCCCCAGCATTTT. This sequence encodes CASRLEGASNQPQHF.

V gene TRBV6-2 or TRBV6-3 combines with J gene TRBJ2-3; the D is unclear. The CDR3 is 15 residues long. Trimming removed 0 bases from V and 2 bases from J, with 9 bases in between. Germline V gives CDR1 MNHEY, CDR2 SVGEGT. The chain's CDR3 is CASSYSRSYTDTQYF. As DNA, the CDR3 is TGTGCCAGCAGTTACTCGAGGTCTTACACAGATACGCAGTATTTT.

This chain connects TRBV10-3 to TRBJ1-5; D remains ambiguous. This CDR3 is built from 14 residues. V was cut by 0 bases and J by 4 bases, with 7 bases left in between. CDR1 and CDR2 from the germline V gene are ENHRY and SYGVKD. Here the CDR3 reads CAISESGANQPQHF. The CDR3 DNA sequence: TGTGCCATCAGTGAGTCGGGAGCAAATCAGCCCCAGCATTTT.